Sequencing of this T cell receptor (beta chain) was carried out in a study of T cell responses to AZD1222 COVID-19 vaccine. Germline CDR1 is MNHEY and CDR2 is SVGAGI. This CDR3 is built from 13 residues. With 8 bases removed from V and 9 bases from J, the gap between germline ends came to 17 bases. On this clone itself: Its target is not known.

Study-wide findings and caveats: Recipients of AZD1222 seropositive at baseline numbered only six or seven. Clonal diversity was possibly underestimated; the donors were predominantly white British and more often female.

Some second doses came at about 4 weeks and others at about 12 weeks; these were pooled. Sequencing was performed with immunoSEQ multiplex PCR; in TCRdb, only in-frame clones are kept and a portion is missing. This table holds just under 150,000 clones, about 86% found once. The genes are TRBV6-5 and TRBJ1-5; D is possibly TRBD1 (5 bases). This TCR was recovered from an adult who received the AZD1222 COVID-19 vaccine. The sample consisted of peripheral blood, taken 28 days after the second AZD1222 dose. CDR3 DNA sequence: TGTGCCAGCTGGGGCCGAGGGGTTTCGCCCCAGCATTTT. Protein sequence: CASWGRGVSPQHF.